This T cell receptor (beta chain) was sequenced in a study of blood T cell repertoires in COVID-19. Study context: The samples span acute and convalescent COVID-19 from the United States, Italy and Spain. The analysed material was cDNA or gDNA that came from T cells, B-cell-depleted T cells, or PBMCs.

This clone was seen once. Authors' processing steps: Nucleated cell counts were estimated from reference gene primer amplification. The data were produced by immunoSEQ multiplex PCR, yet TCRdb's version contains in-frame clones alone and is incomplete. From that table come the V and J calls and clone size; the DNA was used to work out D and trimming. The table shows around 130,000 clones, with about 85% occurring only once. V lost 6 bases and J 7 bases, leaving 10 bases between the germline ends. CDR1 is SGHNT, CDR2 YENEEA, per germline. The CDR3 runs 12 residues. The chain combines TRBV11-3 with TRBJ2-1; D possibly corresponds to TRBD2 (6 bases). Input material: peripheral blood. The receptor's source is a man in his sixties with acute or convalescent COVID-19. The CDR3 protein is CASSRGSNEQFF. In DNA form, the CDR3 reads TGTGCCAGCAGTCGGGGGTCTAATGAGCAGTTCTTC.